The entry that follows covers one TCR beta chain sequence. Its antigen remains unknown. Both 60 Vbeta primers and 13 Jbeta primers went into the PCR. TCRdb's copy holds only in-frame clones and misses some; the assay was immunoSEQ multiplex PCR. The sample has 100,000 or so clones; the top ten hold 0.45% to 0.6%. This sample is drawn from a study of cytomegalovirus exposure and HLA in healthy donors. Overall study findings and caveats: Further analysis was carried out later, and it showed several of the most significant clusters appearing linked to common viral pathogens.

The receptor was isolated from a man between 45 and 60 years old in good health and CMV-seronegative. Sequenced: PBMCs.

The CDR3 loop is CASSPGLGEQYF. The DNA for the CDR3 is TGTGCCAGTAGTCCCGGGCTAGGGGAGCAGTATTTT. The rearrangement links TRBV19 to TRBJ2-3, with TRBD1 as a possible D gene (5 bases). This CDR3 is built from 12 residues. The V end lost 5 bases, the J end lost 11 bases, and 14 bases lay between the germline ends. Per germline, CDR1 LNHDA and CDR2 SQIVND (reference sequence). Based on the CDR3 plus reference TRBV19 and TRBJ2-3, the full variable domain is DGGITQSPKYLFRKEGQNVTLSCEQNLNHDAMYWYRQDPGQGLRLIYYSQIVNDFQKGDIAEGYSVSREKKESFPLTVTSAQKNPTAFYLCASSPGLGEQYFGPGTRLTVL.